This T cell receptor beta chain is drawn from a study of cytomegalovirus exposure and HLA in healthy donors. Study results and caveats: The study designated around 150 TCR beta chains cytomegalovirus-associated. HLA alleles were associated with 17,000 or so TCR beta sequences in a later analysis at 0.05 false discovery rate. The authors later found HLA-associated TCR beta chains more clonally expanded than equally common others. In vitro confirmation showed three CMV-associated chains to be CMV antigen specific.

The CDR3 totals 14 residues. The germline V gene encodes CDR1 LNHDA and CDR2 SQIVND (reference sequence). Trimming removed 1 base from V and 9 bases from J; junction bases left unmatched: 3. On this clone: Its target is unknown.

Both 60 Vbeta primers and 13 Jbeta primers went into the PCR. The table came from immunoSEQ multiplex PCR; TCRdb's copy has only in-frame clones and leaves some out. The table lists 110,000 or so clones, 78% of them singletons. The specimen sequenced was PBMCs. This sequence was found in a male donor in good health and CMV-seronegative. The chain joins TRBV19 to TRBJ2-4; the match to TRBD1 covers 10 bases. CDR3 sequence reads: CASSIGGQGTIQYF. The CDR3 DNA is TGTGCCAGTAGTATAGGGGGACAGGGGACCATTCAGTACTTC.